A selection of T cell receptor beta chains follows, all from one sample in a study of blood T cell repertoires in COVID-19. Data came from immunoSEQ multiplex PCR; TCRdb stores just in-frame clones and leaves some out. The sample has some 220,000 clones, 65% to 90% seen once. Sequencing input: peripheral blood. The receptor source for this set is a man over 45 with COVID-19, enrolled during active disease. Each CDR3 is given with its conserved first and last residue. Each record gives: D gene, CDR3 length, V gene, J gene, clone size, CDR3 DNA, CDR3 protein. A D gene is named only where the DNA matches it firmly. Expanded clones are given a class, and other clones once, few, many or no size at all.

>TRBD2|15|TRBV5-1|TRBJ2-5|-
TGCGCCAGCGGTCCACTAGCGGGGGGACAAGAGACCCAGTACTTC
CASGPLAGGQETQYF
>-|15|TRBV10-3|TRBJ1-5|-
TGTGCCATCAGTGACAGGATATTAAGCAATCAGCCCCAGCATTTT
CAISDRILSNQPQHF
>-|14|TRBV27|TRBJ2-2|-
TGTGCCAGCAGTTACAGAGATTCCACCGGGGAGCTGTTTTTT
CASSYRDSTGELFF
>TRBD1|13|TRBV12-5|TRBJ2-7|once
TGTGCTAGTGGCCAGGGACAGGGTTACGAGCAGTACTTC
CASGQGQGYEQYF
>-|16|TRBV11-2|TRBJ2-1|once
TGTGCCAGCAGCTTAGATCGTCAGGTAGACTACAATGAGCAGTTCTTC
CASSLDRQVDYNEQFF
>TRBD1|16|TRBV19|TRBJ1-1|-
TGTGCCAGTAGAGGGGTACAGGGGCTTCGTTCCACTGAAGCTTTCTTT
CASRGVQGLRSTEAFF
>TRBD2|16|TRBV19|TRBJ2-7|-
TGTGCCACAAGGACTAGCGGGGGAGGCGGGACCTACGAGCAGTACTTC
CATRTSGGGGTYEQYF
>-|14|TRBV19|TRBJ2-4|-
TGTGCCAGTAGTATGGCGGGGGCTCCATACATTCAGTACTTC
CASSMAGAPYIQYF
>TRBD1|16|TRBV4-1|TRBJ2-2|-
TGCGCCAGCAGCCAACTACAGGGGATCGGGGTCGGGGAGCTGTTTTTT
CASSQLQGIGVGELFF
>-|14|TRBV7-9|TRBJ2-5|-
TGTGCCAGCAGCTCACCCCGCGCTCAAGAGACCCAGTACTTC
CASSSPRAQETQYF
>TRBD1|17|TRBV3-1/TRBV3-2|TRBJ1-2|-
TGTGCCAGCAGCCAGATCCCCGGACAGGGGAAGAACTATGGCTACACCTTC
CASSQIPGQGKNYGYTF
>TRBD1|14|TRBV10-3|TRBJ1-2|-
TGTGCCATCAGTGAGTTAGGGGGCGGAAATGGCTACACCTTC
CAISELGGGNGYTF
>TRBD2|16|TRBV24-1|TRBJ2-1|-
TGTGCCACCAGTGATTTTGGCGGGGGGACCTACAATGAGCAGTTCTTC
CATSDFGGGTYNEQFF
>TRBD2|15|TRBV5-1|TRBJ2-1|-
TGCGCCAGCAGCGAGGGCCCGGGGGGGATCAATGAGCAGTTCTTC
CASSEGPGGINEQFF
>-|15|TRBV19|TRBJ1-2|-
TGTGCCAGTAGTACGATCCAGGGGTCAGGATATGGCTACACCTTC
CASSTIQGSGYGYTF
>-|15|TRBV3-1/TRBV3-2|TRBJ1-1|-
TGTGCCAGCAGCCAAGTCGGGCACAGGGACACTGAAGCTTTCTTT
CASSQVGHRDTEAFF
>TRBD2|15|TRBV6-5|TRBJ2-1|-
TGTGCCAGCAGCTCAGCGGGGGCCAACTACAATGAGCAGTTCTTC
CASSSAGANYNEQFF
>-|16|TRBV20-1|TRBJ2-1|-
TGCAGTGCTAGTCTTCAGGGTGCTAGCTCCTACAATGAGCAGTTCTTC
CSASLQGASSYNEQFF
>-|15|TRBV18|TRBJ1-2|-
TGTGCCAGCTCACCAAGTGCGGGCAGCAACTATGGCTACACCTTC
CASSPSAGSNYGYTF
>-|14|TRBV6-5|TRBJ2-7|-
TGTGCCAGCAGTTCATCTAGACCCCCCTACGAGCAGTACTTC
CASSSSRPPYEQYF
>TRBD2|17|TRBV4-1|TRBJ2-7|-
TGCGCCAGCAGCCAAGATCCCGAACTAGCGGGGAAATACGAGCAGTACTTC
CASSQDPELAGKYEQYF
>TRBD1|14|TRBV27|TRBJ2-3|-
TGTGCCAGCAGACCACAGGGGATGGGGGATACGCAGTATTTT
CASRPQGMGDTQYF
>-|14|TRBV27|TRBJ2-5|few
TGTGCCAGCAGTTTATCGGGCCCGGCAGAGACCCAGTACTTC
CASSLSGPAETQYF
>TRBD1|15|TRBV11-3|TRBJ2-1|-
TGTGCCAGCAGCCAAAGGACAGGGGGTTACAATGAGCAGTTCTTC
CASSQRTGGYNEQFF
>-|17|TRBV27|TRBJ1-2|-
TGTGCCAGCAGTTACAACCAGCGACAGGCTAGGGGCTATGGCTACACCTTC
CASSYNQRQARGYGYTF
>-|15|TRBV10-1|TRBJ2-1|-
TGCGCCAGCAGTGTCGACAGGCCGGCCTACAATGAGCAGTTCTTC
CASSVDRPAYNEQFF
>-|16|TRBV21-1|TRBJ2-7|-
TGTGCCAGCAGCCCCCAAGGTTGGCGGCTCTCCTACGAGCAGTACTTC
CASSPQGWRLSYEQYF
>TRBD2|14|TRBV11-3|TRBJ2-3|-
TGTGCCAGCAGCCCGGGACTAGCGGGGGCCCGGCAGTATTTT
CASSPGLAGARQYF
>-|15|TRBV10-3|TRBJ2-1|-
TGTGCCATCGGTGATGACAGGAGCTCCTACAATGAGCAGTTCTTC
CAIGDDRSSYNEQFF
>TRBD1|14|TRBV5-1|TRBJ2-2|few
TGCGCCAGCAGCTATACAACAGGGGCCGGGGAGCTGTTTTTT
CASSYTTGAGELFF
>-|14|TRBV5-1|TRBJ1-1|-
TGCGCCAGCAGCTTGGAAACTATGAGCACTGAAGCTTTCTTT
CASSLETMSTEAFF
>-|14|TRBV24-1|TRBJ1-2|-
TGTGCCACCAGTGATTTTACAACGAACTATGGCTACACCTTC
CATSDFTTNYGYTF
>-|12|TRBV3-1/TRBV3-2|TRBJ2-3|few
TGTGCCAGCAGCCAAGTAGTCGATACGCAGTATTTT
CASSQVVDTQYF
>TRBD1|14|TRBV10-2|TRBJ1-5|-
TGCGCCAGCAGTACAGGGGAATCAAATCAGCCCCAGCATTTT
CASSTGESNQPQHF
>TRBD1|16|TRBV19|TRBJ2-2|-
TGTGCCAGTAGTACCAACAGGGGTGATCAAACCGGGGAGCTGTTTTTT
CASSTNRGDQTGELFF
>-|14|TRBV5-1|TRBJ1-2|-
TGCGCCAGCAGCGGCAACCGGGAGAACTATGGCTACACCTTC
CASSGNRENYGYTF
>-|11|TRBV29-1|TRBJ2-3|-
TGCAGCGTCAAAAGCACAGATACGCAGTATTTT
CSVKSTDTQYF
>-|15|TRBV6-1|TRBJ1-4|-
TGTGCCAGCAGTGACCCGACAGAGATTAATGAAAAACTGTTTTTT
CASSDPTEINEKLFF
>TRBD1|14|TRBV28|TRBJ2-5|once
TGTGCCAGCAGTTTACAGGGGGCTGTGGGGACCCAGTACTTC
CASSLQGAVGTQYF
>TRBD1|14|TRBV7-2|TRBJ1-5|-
TGTGCCAGCAGCGTCGACAGGGACTCTCAGCCCCAGCATTTT
CASSVDRDSQPQHF
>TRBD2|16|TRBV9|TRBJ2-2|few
TGTGCCAGCAGCGTAGAAGGCGGGGGAATCACCGGGGAGCTGTTTTTT
CASSVEGGGITGELFF
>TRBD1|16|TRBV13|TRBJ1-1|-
TGTGCCAGCAGCTTATTGGGACAGACTTGGAACACTGAAGCTTTCTTT
CASSLLGQTWNTEAFF
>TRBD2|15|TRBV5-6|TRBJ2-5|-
TGTGCCAGCAGCTTGGTGGCGGGGGGATCAGAGACCCAGTACTTC
CASSLVAGGSETQYF
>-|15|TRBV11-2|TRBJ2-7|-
TGTGCCAGCAGCTTAGTCGGGCAGGGGACCTACGAGCAGTACTTC
CASSLVGQGTYEQYF
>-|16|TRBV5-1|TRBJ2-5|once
TGCGCCAGCAGCCGCCAGACGGGACTCAAAGAAGAGACCCAGTACTTC
CASSRQTGLKEETQYF